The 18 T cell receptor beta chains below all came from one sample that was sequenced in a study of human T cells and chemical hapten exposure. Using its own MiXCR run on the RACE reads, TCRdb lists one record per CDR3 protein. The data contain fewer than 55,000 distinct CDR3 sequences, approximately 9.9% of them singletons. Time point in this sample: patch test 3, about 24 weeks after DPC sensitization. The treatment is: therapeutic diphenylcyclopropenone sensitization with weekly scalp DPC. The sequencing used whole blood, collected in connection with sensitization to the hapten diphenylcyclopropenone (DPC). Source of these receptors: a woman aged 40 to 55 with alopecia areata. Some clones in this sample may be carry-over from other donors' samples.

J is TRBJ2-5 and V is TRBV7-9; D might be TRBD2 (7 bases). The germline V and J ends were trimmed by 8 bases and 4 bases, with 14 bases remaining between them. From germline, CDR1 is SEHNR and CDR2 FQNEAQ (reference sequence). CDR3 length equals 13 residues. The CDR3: CASRGAPGETQYF. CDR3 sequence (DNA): TGTGCCAGCCGGGGGGCCCCGGGAGAGACCCAGTACTTC.

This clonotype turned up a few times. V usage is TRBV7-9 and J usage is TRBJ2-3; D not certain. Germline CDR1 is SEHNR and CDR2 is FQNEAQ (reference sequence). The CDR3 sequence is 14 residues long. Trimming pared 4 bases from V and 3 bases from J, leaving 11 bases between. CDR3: CASSSERFTDTQYF. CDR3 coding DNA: TGTGCCAGCAGCTCCGAGAGGTTTACAGATACGCAGTATTTT.

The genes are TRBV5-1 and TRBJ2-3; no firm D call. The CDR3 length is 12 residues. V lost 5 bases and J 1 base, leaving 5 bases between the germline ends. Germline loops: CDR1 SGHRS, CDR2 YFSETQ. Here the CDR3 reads CASSGGTDTQYF. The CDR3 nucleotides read TGCGCCAGCAGTGGGGGCACAGATACGCAGTATTTT.

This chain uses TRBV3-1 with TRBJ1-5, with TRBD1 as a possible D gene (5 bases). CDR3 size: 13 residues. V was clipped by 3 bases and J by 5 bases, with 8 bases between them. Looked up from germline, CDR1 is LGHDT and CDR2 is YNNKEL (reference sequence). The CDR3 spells CASSQGEYQPQHF. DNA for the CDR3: TGTGCCAGCAGCCAGGGGGAGTATCAGCCCCAGCATTTT.

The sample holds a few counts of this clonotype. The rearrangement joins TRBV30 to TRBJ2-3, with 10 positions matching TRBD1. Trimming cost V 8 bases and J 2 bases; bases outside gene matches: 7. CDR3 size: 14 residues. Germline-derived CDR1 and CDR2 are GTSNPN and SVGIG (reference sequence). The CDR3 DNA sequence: TGTGCCGGGGGGGGACAGGGGACCACAGATACGCAGTATTTT. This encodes CAGGGQGTTDTQYF.

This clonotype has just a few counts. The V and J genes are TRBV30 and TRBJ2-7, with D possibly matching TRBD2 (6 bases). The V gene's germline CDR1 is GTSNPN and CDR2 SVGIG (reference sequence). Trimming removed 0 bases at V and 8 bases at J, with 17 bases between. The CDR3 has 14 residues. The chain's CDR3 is CAWSVTLWGEQQYF. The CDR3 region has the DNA TGTGCCTGGAGTGTAACCCTTTGGGGGGAACAGCAGTACTTC.

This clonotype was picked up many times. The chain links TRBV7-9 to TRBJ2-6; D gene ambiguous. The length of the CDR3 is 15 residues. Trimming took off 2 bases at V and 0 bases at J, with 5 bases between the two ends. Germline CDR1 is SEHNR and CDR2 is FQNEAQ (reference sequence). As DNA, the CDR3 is TGTGCCAGCAGCTTACCGGGCTCTGGGGCCAACGTCCTGACTTTC. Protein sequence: CASSLPGSGANVLTF. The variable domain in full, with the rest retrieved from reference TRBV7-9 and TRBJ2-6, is DTGVSQNPRHKITKRGQNVTFRCDPISEHNRLYWYRQTLGQGPEFLTYFQNEAQLEKSRLLSDRFSAERPKGSFSTLEIQRTEQGDSAMYLCASSLPGSGANVLTFGAGSRLTVL.

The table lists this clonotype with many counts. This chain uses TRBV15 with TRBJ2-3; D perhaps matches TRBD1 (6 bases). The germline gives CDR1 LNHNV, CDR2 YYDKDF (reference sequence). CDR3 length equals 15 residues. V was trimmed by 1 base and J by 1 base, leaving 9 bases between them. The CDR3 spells CATSRGGGGTDTQYF. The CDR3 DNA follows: TGTGCCACCAGCAGAGGTGGGGGCGGCACAGATACGCAGTATTTT.

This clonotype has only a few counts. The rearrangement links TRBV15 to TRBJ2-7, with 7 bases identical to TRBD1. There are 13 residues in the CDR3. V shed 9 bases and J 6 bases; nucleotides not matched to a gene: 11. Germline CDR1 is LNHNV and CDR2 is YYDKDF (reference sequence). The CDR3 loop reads CATSVAGGREQYF. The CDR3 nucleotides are TGTGCCACGTCTGTGGCAGGGGGACGCGAGCAGTACTTC.

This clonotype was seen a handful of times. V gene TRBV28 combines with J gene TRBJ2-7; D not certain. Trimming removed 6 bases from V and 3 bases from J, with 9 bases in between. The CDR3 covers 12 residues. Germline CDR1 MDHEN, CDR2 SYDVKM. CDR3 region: CASSLTNYEQYF. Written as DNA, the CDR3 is TGTGCCAGCAGCCTCACAAACTACGAGCAGTACTTC.

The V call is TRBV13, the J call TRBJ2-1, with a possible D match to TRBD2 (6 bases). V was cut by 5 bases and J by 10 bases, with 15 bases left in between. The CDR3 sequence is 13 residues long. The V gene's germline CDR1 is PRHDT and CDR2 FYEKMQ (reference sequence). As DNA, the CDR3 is TGTGCCAGCAGCCAACTAGCCGTCGGCGAGCAGTTCTTC. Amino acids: CASSQLAVGEQFF.

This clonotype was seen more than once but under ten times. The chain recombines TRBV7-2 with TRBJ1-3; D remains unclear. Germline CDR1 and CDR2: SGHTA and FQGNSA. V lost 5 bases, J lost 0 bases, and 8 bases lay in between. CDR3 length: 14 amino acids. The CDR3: CASSRWDSGNTIYF. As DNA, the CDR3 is TGTGCCAGCAGCCGATGGGACTCTGGAAACACCATATATTTT.

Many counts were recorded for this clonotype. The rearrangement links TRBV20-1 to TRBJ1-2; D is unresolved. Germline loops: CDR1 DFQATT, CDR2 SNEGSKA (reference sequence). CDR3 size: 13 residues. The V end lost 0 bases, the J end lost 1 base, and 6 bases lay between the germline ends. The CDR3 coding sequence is TGCAGTGCTAGAGATTGGGATAACTATGGCTACACCTTC. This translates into CSARDWDNYGYTF.

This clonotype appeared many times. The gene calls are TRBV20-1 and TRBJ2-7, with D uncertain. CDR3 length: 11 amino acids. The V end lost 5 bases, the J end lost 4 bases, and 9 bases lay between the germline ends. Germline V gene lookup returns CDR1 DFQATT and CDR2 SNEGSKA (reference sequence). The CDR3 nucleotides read TGCAGTGCTCTCGAGCTATACGAGCAGTACTTC. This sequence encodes CSALELYEQYF.

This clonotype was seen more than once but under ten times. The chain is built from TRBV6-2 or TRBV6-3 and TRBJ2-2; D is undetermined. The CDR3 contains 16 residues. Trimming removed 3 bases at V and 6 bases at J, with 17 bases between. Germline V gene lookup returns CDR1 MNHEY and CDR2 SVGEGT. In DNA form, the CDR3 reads TGTGCCAGCAGTTATCTGGCTCCGCAGGTTGCCGGGGAGCTGTTTTTT. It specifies CASSYLAPQVAGELFF.

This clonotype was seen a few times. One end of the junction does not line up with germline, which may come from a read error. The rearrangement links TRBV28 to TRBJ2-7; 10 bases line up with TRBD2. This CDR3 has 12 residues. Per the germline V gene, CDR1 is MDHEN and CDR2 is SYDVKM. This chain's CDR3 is CASSLNLAGESF. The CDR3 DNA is TGTGCCAGCAGTTTAAACCTAGCGGGGGAATCATTC.

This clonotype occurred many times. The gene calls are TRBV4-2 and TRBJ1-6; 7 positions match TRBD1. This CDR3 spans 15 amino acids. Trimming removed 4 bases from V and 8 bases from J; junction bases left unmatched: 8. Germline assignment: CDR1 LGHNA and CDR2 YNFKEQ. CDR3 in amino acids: CASSRTTGVDSPLHF. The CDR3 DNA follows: TGTGCCAGCAGCCGCACTACAGGGGTTGATTCACCCCTCCACTTT.

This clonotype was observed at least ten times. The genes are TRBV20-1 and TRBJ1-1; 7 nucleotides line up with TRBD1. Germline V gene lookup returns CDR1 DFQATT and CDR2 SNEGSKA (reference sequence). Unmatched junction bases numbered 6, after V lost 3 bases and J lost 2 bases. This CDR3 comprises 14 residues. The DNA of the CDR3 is TGCAGTGCTAGGGGACAGCTCTTAAACACTGAAGCTTTCTTT. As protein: CSARGQLLNTEAFF.